A selection of T cell receptor beta chains follows, all from one sample in a study of cytomegalovirus exposure and HLA in healthy donors. The data were produced by immunoSEQ multiplex PCR, yet TCRdb's version contains in-frame clones alone and is incomplete. The top ten hold around 5.8% of the sample, which has 100,000 to 150,000 clones, roughly 80% seen once. The sequenced sample consisted of PBMCs. Receptor source: a middle-aged woman in good health and CMV-seronegative. Both conserved end residues are part of each CDR3. The D gene is left open where the match is weak. The size of a clone is reported for some rows only, either as once, few or many, or as a class for expanded clones.

J gene,D gene,clone size,V gene,CDR3 protein,CDR3 DNA
TRBJ2-1,TRBD2,.,TRBV28,CASSFLAGGYNEQFF,TGTGCCAGCAGTTTCCTAGCGGGAGGGTACAATGAGCAGTTCTTC
TRBJ2-7,TRBD1,few,TRBV4-3,CASSYRGQGEQYF,TGCGCCAGCAGCTACAGGGGCCAGGGCGAGCAGTACTTC
TRBJ2-1,TRBD2,.,TRBV25-1,CASSDVSGSSYNEQFF,TGTGCCAGCAGTGACGTTAGCGGGAGCTCCTACAATGAGCAGTTCTTC
TRBJ2-3,.,once,TRBV19,CASVGGVTDTQYF,TGTGCCAGTGTCGGGGGTGTCACAGATACGCAGTATTTT
TRBJ1-3,.,.,TRBV28,CASRPAGGNTIYF,TGTGCCAGCAGACCGGCGGGGGGAAACACCATATATTTT
TRBJ1-4,.,.,TRBV19,CASGGSATNEKLFF,TGTGCCAGTGGGGGCAGTGCAACTAATGAAAAACTGTTTTTT
TRBJ2-2,TRBD1,.,TRBV6-1,CASSETGQGAGELFF,TGTGCCAGCAGTGAAACGGGACAGGGGGCCGGGGAGCTGTTTTTT
TRBJ1-4,.,.,TRBV28,CASSLLFGTRANEKLFF,TGTGCCAGCAGTTTATTATTCGGAACGAGGGCTAATGAAAAACTGTTTTTT
TRBJ1-5,.,.,TRBV18,CASSPTGGRNQLQHF,TGTGCCAGCTCACCAACCGGAGGGCGCAATCAGCTCCAGCATTTT
TRBJ2-1,TRBD1,.,TRBV6-4,CASSEGFGTGGYNEQFF,TGTGCCAGCAGTGAAGGTTTCGGGACAGGGGGATACAATGAGCAGTTCTTC
TRBJ2-2,TRBD1,.,TRBV10-3,CAITTPGQGALNTGELFF,TGTGCCATCACCACTCCGGGACAGGGGGCCCTGAACACCGGGGAGCTGTTTTTT
TRBJ1-1,.,.,TRBV28,CASSLHRGSGGTEAFF,TGTGCCAGCAGTCTCCATCGTGGAAGTGGAGGCACTGAAGCTTTCTTT
TRBJ2-5,TRBD2,.,TRBV5-4,CASSFPSGRDGETQYF,TGTGCCAGCAGCTTTCCCAGCGGGAGAGATGGCGAGACCCAGTACTTC
TRBJ1-2,TRBD1,.,TRBV6-5,CASSQGDGYTF,TGTGCCAGCAGTCAGGGGGACGGCTACACCTTC
TRBJ2-7,.,.,TRBV18,CASSPPRGSEEAYEQYF,TGTGCCAGCTCACCACCGAGAGGTAGCGAGGAGGCGTACGAGCAGTACTTC
TRBJ1-1,TRBD1,.,TRBV10-3,CAARGQGAFEAFF,TGTGCCGCTCGGGGGCAGGGGGCCTTTGAAGCTTTCTTT
TRBJ2-7,TRBD1,.,TRBV11-2,CASSLETGGVSEQYF,TGTGCCAGCAGCTTAGAAACAGGGGGCGTCTCCGAGCAGTACTTC
TRBJ2-3,.,once,TRBV11-2,CASSLESRGDTQYF,TGTGCCAGCAGCTTAGAGTCCAGAGGAGATACGCAGTATTTT
TRBJ1-3,.,.,TRBV28,CASSFQGNTIYF,TGTGCCAGCAGTTTCCAAGGAAACACCATATATTTT
TRBJ2-7,.,few,TRBV18,CASSPSMGGSYEQYF,TGTGCCAGCTCACCATCAATGGGGGGCTCCTACGAGCAGTACTTC
TRBJ2-3,.,.,TRBV19,CASSIASSTDTQYF,TGTGCCAGTAGTATAGCGTCTAGCACAGATACGCAGTATTTT
TRBJ2-3,TRBD2,.,TRBV2,CASSTPSGSTDTQYF,TGTGCCAGCAGTACCCCTAGCGGGAGCACAGATACGCAGTATTTT
TRBJ1-1,TRBD1,.,TRBV6-5,CASSYAGTVNTEAFF,TGTGCCAGCAGTTACGCCGGGACAGTGAACACTGAAGCTTTCTTT
TRBJ2-1,TRBD1,.,TRBV5-1,CASSLQGPYNEQFF,TGCGCCAGCAGCTTACAGGGGCCCTACAATGAGCAGTTCTTC
TRBJ2-3,.,.,TRBV18,CASSPPSSRERYF,TGTGCCAGCTCACCGCCCTCTAGCCGCGAAAGGTATTTT
TRBJ2-7,TRBD1,once,TRBV27,CASRGQGRAYEQYF,TGTGCCAGCAGAGGACAGGGGAGGGCCTACGAGCAGTACTTC
TRBJ2-7,TRBD2,.,TRBV7-3,CASSLILAGESEQYF,TGTGCCAGCAGCTTAATATTAGCGGGAGAAAGCGAGCAGTACTTC
TRBJ2-3,TRBD2,.,TRBV27,CASSLTGGDTQYF,TGTGCCAGCAGTTTAACGGGGGGGGATACGCAGTATTTT
TRBJ1-2,.,.,TRBV5-1,CASSLVSDGYTF,TGCGCCAGCAGCTTGGTTTCGGATGGCTACACCTTC
TRBJ1-1,.,.,TRBV5-6,CASSLYSREAFF,TGTGCCAGCAGCTTGTATTCCCGGGAAGCTTTCTTT
TRBJ1-2,.,.,TRBV7-2,CASSLAGRTWGYTF,TGTGCCAGCAGCTTAGCGGGAAGGACTTGGGGCTACACCTTC
TRBJ1-1,.,.,TRBV9,CASTPDRNTEAFF,TGTGCCAGCACCCCGGACAGGAACACTGAAGCTTTCTTT
TRBJ2-7,TRBD1,.,TRBV7-2,CASSLNLPGQGASEQYF,TGTGCCAGCAGCCTAAACCTACCGGGACAGGGGGCATCCGAGCAGTACTTC
TRBJ1-5,.,.,TRBV18,CASSPDMNQPQHF,TGTGCCAGCTCACCGGACATGAATCAGCCCCAGCATTTT
TRBJ2-2,.,.,TRBV7-2,CASSLVLVRTGELFF,TGTGCCAGCAGCTTAGTGCTAGTTCGCACCGGGGAGCTGTTTTTT
TRBJ2-7,TRBD2,.,TRBV27,CASRPSGTRSYYEQYF,TGTGCCAGCAGGCCCTCCGGGACTAGATCGTACTACGAGCAGTACTTC
TRBJ2-7,.,.,TRBV11-3,CASSFGYSLYEQYF,TGTGCCAGCAGCTTTGGATACAGCCTTTACGAGCAGTACTTC
TRBJ2-1,.,.,TRBV7-9,CSSSLGLGAEQFF,TGTTCCAGCAGTTTAGGGTTGGGGGCTGAGCAGTTCTTC
TRBJ1-1,.,.,TRBV7-8,CASSFRGALMNTEAFF,TGTGCCAGCAGCTTCCGGGGAGCCCTTATGAACACTGAAGCTTTCTTT
TRBJ2-6,.,.,TRBV6-1,CASSVSGANGLTF,TGTGCCAGCAGTGTATCTGGGGCCAACGGCCTGACTTTC
TRBJ2-7,.,.,TRBV6-5,CASSYSGTSGYEQYF,TGTGCCAGCAGTTACTCCGGCACATCGGGCTACGAGCAGTACTTC
TRBJ1-2,TRBD1,.,TRBV6-5,CASSPAGTAYGYTF,TGTGCCAGCAGTCCCGCCGGGACAGCCTATGGCTACACCTTC